This entry concerns a single TCR beta chain. The antigen remains unidentified. The sample belongs to a study of CD8+ T cells in alopecia areata. On the study more broadly: Tofacitinib was taken orally by treated patients, and the dose was 5 to 10 mg twice daily.

It was cDNA, reverse transcribed from extracted RNA, that served as the sequencing template. Here immunoSEQ multiplex PCR was the method, and the copy in TCRdb shows in-frame clones only, minus some. Altogether roughly 140,000 clones are present, 45% to 60% being singletons, with the ten largest covering approximately 19%. Points from the study as a whole: Clonality exceeded that of normal scalp in lesional scalp, most notably in alopecia totalis/universalis.

This CDR3 is 14 amino acids long. Germline lookup yields CDR1 ENHRY and CDR2 SYGVKD. Trimming took 0 bases from V and 7 from J; bases not matched to a gene: 4. Peripheral blood samples and lesional scalp punch biopsies were obtained from alopecia areata patients. Investigators sorted PBMCs to obtain both CD4+ and CD8+ T cells. V gene TRBV10-3 combines with J gene TRBJ2-7; TRBD1 agrees at 9 bases. This receptor was obtained from a human donor with alopecia areata. Sequencing used CD8+ T cells sorted from blood, obtained at week 0. The CDR3 sequence: CAISESDRGQEQYF. CDR3 DNA: TGTGCCATCAGTGAGTCGGACAGGGGACAGGAGCAGTACTTC.